Listed below are T cell receptor beta chains from one sample, sequenced in a study of chemoradiotherapy in HPV16-positive cancers. Using immunoSEQ multiplex PCR, the repertoire was profiled, and TCRdb retains in-frame clones only, with some absent. The sample records 9,500 to 15,000 clones, about four fifths being singletons. Sampling was carried out from a patient who underwent chemoradiotherapy. Every receptor here comes from a human donor with HPV-associated anogenital cancer. Both conserved end residues are part of each CDR3. The order of the fields is D gene, V gene, J gene, clone size, CDR3 DNA, CDR3 protein. D genes are given only for firm matches. Clone size appears in some rows only: once, few, many, or a class for an expanded clone.

>-|TRBV28|TRBJ1-2|few
TGTGCCAGCAGTTCCACAGGGTACTATGGCTACACCTTC
CASSSTGYYGYTF
>-|TRBV28|TRBJ1-1|-
TGTGCCAGCAGATTAGACGGGAACACTGAAGCTTTCTTT
CASRLDGNTEAFF
>TRBD1|TRBV4-3|TRBJ2-7|few
TGCGCCAGCAGCCAAGACAGGGGGTCGTTTTACGAGCAGTACTTC
CASSQDRGSFYEQYF
>-|TRBV9|TRBJ1-1|-
TGTGCCAGCAGCGTAGTCTCGGGGGCTGAAGCTTTCTTT
CASSVVSGAEAFF
>TRBD1|TRBV5-6|TRBJ1-3|once
TGTGCCAGCAGCTTGGGGGGACAGTATGGAAACACCATATATTTT
CASSLGGQYGNTIYF
>-|TRBV5-6|TRBJ2-3|-
TGTGCCAGCAGCTTGCCGCAGGGCCTTAGCACAGATACGCAGTATTTT
CASSLPQGLSTDTQYF
>-|TRBV30|TRBJ2-1|-
TGTGCCTGGAGTCCTCGTCGCAACTCCGGTGAGCAGTTCTTC
CAWSPRRNSGEQFF
>TRBD1|TRBV6-5|TRBJ2-1|-
TGTGCCAGCAGTTCCAGCCGGGACAGGGCGTTAAATGAGCAGTTCTTC
CASSSSRDRALNEQFF
>-|TRBV6-4|TRBJ1-6|-
TGTGCCAGCAGTGAACAGCCGGATTCACCCCTCCACTTT
CASSEQPDSPLHF
>TRBD1|TRBV5-8|TRBJ2-7|-
TGTGCCAGCCCACTACGGGGCAGGGGGATCACCTACGAGCAGTACTTC
CASPLRGRGITYEQYF
>TRBD2|TRBV13|TRBJ2-3|-
TGTGCCAGCAGCCGAGCGGGGGGGCAAGATACGCAGTATTTT
CASSRAGGQDTQYF
>TRBD1|TRBV30|TRBJ2-2|-
TGTGCCTGGAGAGGGGGACAGGGGTTTCGTATCACCGGGGAGCTGTTTTTT
CAWRGGQGFRITGELFF
>-|TRBV19|TRBJ1-5|-
TGTGCCAGTAGTAGGACGGGGGGCTTGGTTCAGCCCCAGCATTTT
CASSRTGGLVQPQHF
>-|TRBV28|TRBJ1-2|-
TGTGCCAGCAGTGCCACTCCTTATGGCTACACCTTC
CASSATPYGYTF
>TRBD1|TRBV6-5|TRBJ1-2|-
TGTGCCAGCAGCCTCGACAGGGGGGCTAACTATGGCTACACCTTC
CASSLDRGANYGYTF
>TRBD1|TRBV29-1|TRBJ1-2|-
TGCAGCGTTGAAAAGACAGGGGGAGGAGGCTACACCTTC
CSVEKTGGGGYTF
>-|TRBV7-8|TRBJ2-2|-
TGTGCCAGCAGCTTAATAGTCAGATCCACCGGGGAGCTGTTTTTT
CASSLIVRSTGELFF
>-|TRBV2|TRBJ1-3|-
TGTGCCAGCACCCGGGGGGAAAACACCATATATTTT
CASTRGENTIYF
>-|TRBV9|TRBJ1-2|-
TGTGCCAGTGGCGGGGACCGGTACGGCTACACCTTC
CASGGDRYGYTF
>-|TRBV19|TRBJ1-2|once
TGTGCCAGTAGTATTGGGGATACCGGGCTCTTC
CASSIGDTGLF
>TRBD2|TRBV7-3|TRBJ2-1|-
TGTGCCAGCAGTCCCGCGGGGGGCCCCTACAATGAGCAGTTCTTC
CASSPAGGPYNEQFF
>-|TRBV14|TRBJ2-1|few
TGTGCCAGCAGCCGACAAAGGGCAAATGAGCAGTTCTTC
CASSRQRANEQFF
>TRBD1|TRBV4-2|TRBJ1-6|once
TGTGCCAGCAGCCAACCTGGACAGGGGGGTCCACCCCTCCACTTT
CASSQPGQGGPPLHF
>-|TRBV19|TRBJ2-5|-
TGTGCCAGTAGTATGACCGTCCAAGAGACCCAGTACTTC
CASSMTVQETQYF
>-|TRBV30|TRBJ1-1|-
TGTGCCTGGAGTAGGGGGATTTCCAGTATTACGGAAGCTTTCTTT
CAWSRGISSITEAFF
>-|TRBV28|TRBJ1-4|-
TGTGCCAGCGGACTTCCAGGGTTAGTTGAAAAACTGTTTTTT
CASGLPGLVEKLFF
>-|TRBV29-1|TRBJ1-1|-
TGCAGCGTTGAAATAGCGGCCGACACTGAAGCTTTCTTT
CSVEIAADTEAFF
>-|TRBV7-9|TRBJ1-1|-
TGTGCCAGCAGCTTAGGAGGGAGGGAGACTGAAGCTTTCTTT
CASSLGGRETEAFF
>TRBD1|TRBV9|TRBJ2-5|-
TGTGCCAGCAGCGTAGACGCAGGGGGAGAGGAGACCCAGTACTTC
CASSVDAGGEETQYF
>-|TRBV18|TRBJ2-1|-
TGTGCCAGCTCACCACTCTATAATCTTGAGCAGTTCTTC
CASSPLYNLEQFF